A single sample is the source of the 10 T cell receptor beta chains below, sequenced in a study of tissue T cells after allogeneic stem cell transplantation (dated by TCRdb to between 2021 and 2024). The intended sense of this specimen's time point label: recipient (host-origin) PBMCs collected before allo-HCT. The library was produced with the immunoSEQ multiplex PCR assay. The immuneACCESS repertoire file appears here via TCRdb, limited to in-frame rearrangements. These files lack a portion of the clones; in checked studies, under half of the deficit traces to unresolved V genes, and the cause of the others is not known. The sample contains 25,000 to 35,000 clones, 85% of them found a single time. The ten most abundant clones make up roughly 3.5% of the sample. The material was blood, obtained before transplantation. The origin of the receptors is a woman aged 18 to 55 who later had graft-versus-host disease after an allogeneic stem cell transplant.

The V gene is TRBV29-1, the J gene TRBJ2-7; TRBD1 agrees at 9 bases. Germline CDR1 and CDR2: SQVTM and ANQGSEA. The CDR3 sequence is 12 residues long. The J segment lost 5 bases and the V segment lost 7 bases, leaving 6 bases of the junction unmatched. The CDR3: CSGWTGAHEQYF. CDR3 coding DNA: TGCAGCGGATGGACAGGGGCCCACGAGCAGTACTTC.

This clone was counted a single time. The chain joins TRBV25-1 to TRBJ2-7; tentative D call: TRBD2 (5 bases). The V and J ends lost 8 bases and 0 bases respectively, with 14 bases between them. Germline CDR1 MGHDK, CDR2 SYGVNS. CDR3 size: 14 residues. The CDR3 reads CASGVPGLSYEQYF. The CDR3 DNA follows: TGTGCCAGCGGGGTTCCCGGACTCTCCTACGAGCAGTACTTC.

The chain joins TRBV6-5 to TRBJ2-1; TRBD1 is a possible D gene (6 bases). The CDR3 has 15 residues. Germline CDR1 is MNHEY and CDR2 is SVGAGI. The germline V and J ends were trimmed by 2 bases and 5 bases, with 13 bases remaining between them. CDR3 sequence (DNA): TGTGCCAGCAGTTACCTCCAGGGGAACAACAATGAGCAGTTCTTC. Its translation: CASSYLQGNNNEQFF.

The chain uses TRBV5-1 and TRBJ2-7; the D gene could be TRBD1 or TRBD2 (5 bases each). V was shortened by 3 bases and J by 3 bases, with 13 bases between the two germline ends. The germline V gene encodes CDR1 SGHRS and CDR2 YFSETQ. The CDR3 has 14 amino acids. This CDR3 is CASSSRGDGYEQYF. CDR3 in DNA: TGCGCCAGCAGCTCGAGGGGCGATGGCTACGAGCAGTACTTC.

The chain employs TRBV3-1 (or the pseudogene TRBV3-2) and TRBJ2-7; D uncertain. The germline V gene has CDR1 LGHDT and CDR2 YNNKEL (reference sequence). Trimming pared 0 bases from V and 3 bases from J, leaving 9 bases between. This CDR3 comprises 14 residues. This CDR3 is CASSQEQEYYEQYF. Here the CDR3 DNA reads TGTGCCAGCAGCCAAGAGCAGGAATACTACGAGCAGTACTTC.

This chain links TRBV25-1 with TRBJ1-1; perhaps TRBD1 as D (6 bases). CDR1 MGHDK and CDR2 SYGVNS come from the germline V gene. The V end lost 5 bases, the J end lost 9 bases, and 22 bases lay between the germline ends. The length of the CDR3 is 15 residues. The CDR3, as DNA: TGTGCCAGCAGTCCCCGGGGGGGGGCGCTTGGGAAAGCTTTCTTT. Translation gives CASSPRGGALGKAFF.

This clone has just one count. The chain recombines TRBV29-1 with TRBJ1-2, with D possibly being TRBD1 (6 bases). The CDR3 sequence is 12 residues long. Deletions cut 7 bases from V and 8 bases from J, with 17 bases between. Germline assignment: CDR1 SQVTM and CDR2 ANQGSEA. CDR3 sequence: CSAGGQPGGYTF. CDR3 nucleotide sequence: TGCAGCGCTGGGGGACAACCTGGAGGCTACACCTTC.

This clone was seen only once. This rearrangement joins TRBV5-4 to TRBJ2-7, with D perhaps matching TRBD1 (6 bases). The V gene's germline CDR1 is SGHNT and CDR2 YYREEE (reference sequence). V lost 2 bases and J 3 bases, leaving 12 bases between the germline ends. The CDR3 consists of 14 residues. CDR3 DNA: TGTGCCAGCAGCTTAGGACAGATTAACTACGAGCAGTACTTC. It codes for CASSLGQINYEQYF.

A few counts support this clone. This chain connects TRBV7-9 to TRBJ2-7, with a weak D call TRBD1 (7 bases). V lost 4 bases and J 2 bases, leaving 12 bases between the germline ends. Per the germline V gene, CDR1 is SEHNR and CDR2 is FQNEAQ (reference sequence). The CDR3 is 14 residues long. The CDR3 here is CASSWRDRPYEQYF. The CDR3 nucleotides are TGTGCCAGCAGCTGGCGGGACAGACCCTACGAGCAGTACTTC.

The CDR3 loop is CASSEQGITEAFF. The CDR3 nucleotides read TGCGCCAGCAGTGAACAGGGGATCACTGAAGCTTTCTTT. The V call is TRBV10-1, the J call TRBJ1-1, with 7 nucleotides matching TRBD1. CDR3 length: 13 residues. The germline gives CDR1 WNHNN, CDR2 SYGVQD (reference sequence). V lost 3 bases and J lost 4; bases outside the gene matches: 2.